Listed here are 11 T cell receptor beta chains from one sample, sequenced in a study of synovial regulatory T cells in juvenile arthritis. Measured with immunoSEQ multiplex PCR; TCRdb has only the in-frame clones, and not every one. This sample's clone table lists over 9,000 clones. The sequencing input was Treg cells from blood. Indicated subset: remaining (HLA-DR-negative) circulating blood Treg cells. These receptors all come from a donor aged 2-35 years with juvenile idiopathic arthritis.

The chain combines TRBV9 with TRBJ1-3. Germline V CDR1 and CDR2: SGDLS, YYNGEE. The CDR3 runs to 16 residues. No DNA is listed. CDR3: CASSARPQFSGNTIYF. The entire variable domain, with the rest obtained from reference TRBV9 and TRBJ1-3, is as follows: DSGVTQTPKHLITATGQRVTLRCSPRSGDLSVYWYQQSLDQGLQFLIQYYNGEERAKGNILERFSAQQFPDLHSELNLSSLELGDSALYFCASSARPQFSGNTIYFGEGSWLTVV.

This rearrangement joins TRBV10-3 to TRBJ1-2; absent DNA, TCRdb's TRBD1 call cannot be checked. Germline V gene sequence: CDR1 ENHRY, CDR2 SYGVKD. The CDR3 is 15 residues long. The DNA sequence is not available. The CDR3 reads CAISESGQGNYGYTF.

The chain combines TRBV5-4 with TRBJ2-1; TCRdb indicates TRBD1, and absent DNA this call remains unverified. Germline CDR1 SGHNT, CDR2 YYREEE (reference sequence). The CDR3 runs 16 residues. Only the protein is available. CDR3 sequence: CASSLARGQGQHEQFF.

CDR3 sequence reads: CASRGQGTNYGYTF. The chain is built from TRBV9 and TRBJ1-2; TCRdb's D call, TRBD1, is unchecked because there is no DNA. The CDR3 is 14 residues long. No DNA is recorded. The V gene's germline CDR1 is SGDLS and CDR2 YYNGEE.

The rearrangement links TRBV30 to TRBJ1-1. This CDR3 is built from 14 residues. No coding sequence is recorded. From germline, CDR1 is GTSNPN and CDR2 SVGIG (reference sequence). This CDR3 is CAWRGASMNTEAFF.

The chain carries TRBV10-3 and TRBJ2-3. The germline V gene has CDR1 ENHRY and CDR2 SYGVKD. The CDR3 sequence is 12 residues long. No DNA sequence was recorded. The CDR3 loop reads CAISGGSDTQYF.

By frequency, this clone is medium-sized (0.01 to 0.1%). The chain has TRBV19 and TRBJ1-5; the TRBD1 assignment by TCRdb is unverifiable without DNA. Germline V gives CDR1 LNHDA, CDR2 SQIVND (reference sequence). This CDR3 has 13 amino acids. No DNA appears here. CDR3 amino acids: CASSIQVSQPQHF.

The chain couples TRBV29-1 to TRBJ1-2; TCRdb gives TRBD1 as the D gene, but with no DNA this cannot be confirmed. The germline CDR1 and CDR2 sequences are SQVTM and ANQGSEA. The CDR3 runs to 14 residues. DNA is not recorded here. CDR3 loop: CSVEVTASLYGYTF. Based on the CDR3 plus reference TRBV29-1 and TRBJ1-2, the full variable domain is SAVISQKPSRDICQRGTSLTIQCQVDSQVTMMFWYRQQPGQSLTLIATANQGSEATYESGFVIDKFPISRPNLTFSTLTVSNMSPEDSSIYLCSVEVTASLYGYTFGSGTRLTVV.

The V and J genes are TRBV4-2 and TRBJ1-5; TCRdb selects TRBD1, and the lack of DNA leaves this call unchecked. CDR1 is LGHNA, CDR2 YNFKEQ, per germline. This CDR3 is built from 15 residues. No DNA has been recorded. The CDR3 protein is CASSQVSGGFQPQHF.

Here the CDR3 reads CAWSVAINYGYTF. The chain joins TRBV30 to TRBJ1-2. The germline V gene has CDR1 GTSNPN and CDR2 SVGIG (reference sequence). The CDR3 contains 13 residues. The coding DNA is unavailable.

The chain combines TRBV7-9 with TRBJ1-5. This CDR3 has 16 residues. No DNA is given. The germline gives CDR1 SEHNR, CDR2 FQNEAQ (reference sequence). The CDR3 sequence: CASSLLGPGGDQPQHF.